This T cell receptor beta chain was sequenced for a study of post-analysis software for immune sequencing data. General study points: Roughly 5 TRBV segments, including TRBV5-6, TRBV5-1 and TRBV20-1, were more frequent in patients than controls.

Trimming removed 1 base from V and 0 bases from J, with 10 bases in between. This CDR3 is 16 amino acids long. As concerns this clonotype: Antigen unknown.

The library was made from cDNA and included unique molecular identifiers. One entry per CDR3 protein results from TCRdb running MiXCR on the PCR reads. The table shows about 540,000 distinct CDR3 sequences, with roughly 34% occurring only once. Sequencing was carried out using blood. The chain joins TRBV12-3 or TRBV12-4 to TRBJ1-5; D unresolved. The sequence was obtained from a girl aged 2-17 years with multiple sclerosis. CDR3 DNA: TGTGCCAGCAGTTTAGGGGCCGGGAATAGCAATCAGCCCCAGCATTTT. Translating it yields CASSLGAGNSNQPQHF.